This T cell receptor beta chain was documented in a study of regulatory T cells in long-lasting Graves disease. V lost 3 bases and J 11 bases, leaving 14 bases between the germline ends. Germline CDR1 and CDR2: SGHRS and YFSETQ. CDR3 length equals 12 residues. Worth noting for this clonotype: Antigen: not known. A far larger clone is just one base off, so this is likely a read error.

Study-level results: Exclusively peripheral blood, rather than thyroid tissue, was studied. Newly diagnosed Graves' patients exceeded persistent ones in TCR diversity. Small sample size may have lowered accuracy.

As for time point: newly diagnosed GD, antithyroid drugs for less than 3 months. After RNA was extracted from PBMCs, the TCR library was made from it. Combining iRepertoire HTBI primers with Arm-PCR of CDR3 regions, the authors built TCR beta libraries. TCRdb recomputed calls from the multiplex PCR reads with MiXCR, one row per CDR3 protein. The sample carries about 500,000 distinct CDR3 sequences, roughly 17% recorded once. These same records also appear under a second study, on T cells in Graves' hyperthyroidism and ophthalmopathy.

Sequenced material: peripheral blood mononuclear cells (PBMCs), taken at new diagnosis, from a patient treated with antithyroid drugs. This chain joins TRBV5-1 and TRBJ2-5; D ambiguous. The receptor was isolated from a man between 40 and 49 years old with Graves disease. CDR3 DNA sequence: TGCGCCAGCAGCTCCAAACTGAGTGAGCAGTACTTC. Its translation: CASSSKLSEQYF. The full variable domain, in which reference TRBV5-1 and TRBJ2-5 provide the parts outside the CDR3, is KAGVTQTPRYLIKTRGQQVTLSCSPISGHRSVSWYQQTPGQGLQFLFEYFSETQRNKGNFPGRFSGRQFSNSRSEMNVSTLELGDSALYLCASSSKLSEQYFGPGTRLLVL.